This T cell receptor (beta chain) was recovered during a study of breast tumors, draining lymph nodes, adjacent tissues. Findings and limits, study-wide: Luminal-like breast cancer showed significantly greater tumor-nontumor repertoire similarity than basal-like breast cancer did. Findings are consistent with lymph node origin and intratumoral expansion of most tumor T cells. Tumors had less TCR diversity than lymph nodes, more than nontumor tissue.

This clonotype was seen many times. Its target is unknown. The lymph nodes were axillary draining lymph nodes from breast cancer patients. In TCRdb, the multiplex PCR reads were re-called with MiXCR into one record per CDR3 protein. The sample lists 200,000 to 250,000 distinct CDR3 sequences, about 30% occurring once. The CDR3 has 16 residues. Trimming took off 3 bases at V and 1 base at J, with 13 bases between the two ends. Germline lookup yields CDR1 LNHDA and CDR2 SQIVND (reference sequence). The sample consisted of axillary lymph node tissue. This chain joins TRBV19 and TRBJ2-1, with D tentatively TRBD1 (6 bases). This clonotype originated in a female donor with breast cancer. Some clones in this sample may be carry-over from other donors' samples. The CDR3 sequence: CASSIITGSSYNEQFF. CDR3 coding DNA: TGTGCCAGTAGTATTATTACAGGGTCGTCCTACAATGAGCAGTTCTTC.